Each of the 30 T cell receptor beta chains below was sequenced from the same sample in a study of OX40 agonist ivuxolimab in advanced cancers. The assay was immunoSEQ multiplex PCR, and TCRdb's table has in-frame clones only and misses some. The table lists 65,000 to 95,000 clones, 65% to 85% of them singletons. Sequencing used CD4+ or CD8+ T cells sorted from blood, obtained in a trial of the OX40 agonist ivuxolimab. All receptors come from an adult with an advanced solid tumor such as melanoma, head and neck, liver or kidney cancer.

This chain links TRBV27 with TRBJ2-6; D is unclear. The CDR3 is 14 residues long. The germline gives CDR1 MNHEY, CDR2 SMNVEV (reference sequence). The ends were cut back, 5 bases at V and 0 bases at J, with 5 bases in the middle. The CDR3 DNA is TGTGCCAGCAGTCTCATCTCTGGGGCCAACGTCCTGACTTTC. Its protein product is CASSLISGANVLTF.

CDR3 coding DNA: TGTGCCAGCAGTGAAGCACGGGATTGGGGAAACACCATATATTTT. Its protein is CASSEARDWGNTIYF. The chain has TRBV6-1 and TRBJ1-3; unclear D gene. The CDR3 spans 15 residues. Trimming left V 0 bases short and J 4 bases short, with 10 bases between. CDR1 is MNHNS and CDR2 is SASEGT in the germline V gene.

The CDR3 is CASSSSPGTGGNEQFF. The CDR3 region has the DNA TGTGCCAGCAGCTCGTCCCCCGGGACAGGGGGCAATGAGCAGTTCTTC. J is TRBJ2-1 and V is TRBV5-6; TRBD1 aligns across 11 bases. CDR1 and CDR2 from the germline V gene are SGHDT and YYEEEE. This CDR3 spans 16 amino acids. Trimming removed 3 bases from V and 6 bases from J; junction bases left unmatched: 8.

The rearrangement links TRBV29-1 to TRBJ1-2, with a possible D match to TRBD1 (6 bases). CDR1 and CDR2 (germline): SQVTM, ANQGSEA. V lost 5 bases and J 3 bases, leaving 16 bases between the germline ends. The CDR3 covers 14 residues. The CDR3 loop reads CSVYTQGTDYGYTF. CDR3 in DNA: TGCAGCGTTTACACTCAGGGGACGGACTATGGCTACACCTTC.

This clone was picked up one time. The gene calls are TRBV10-2 and TRBJ1-1; 7 bases match TRBD1. This CDR3 has 13 amino acids. CDR1 is WSHSY, CDR2 SAAADI, per germline. Trimming cost V 11 bases and J 7 bases; bases outside gene matches: 13. CDR3 nucleotide sequence: TGCGCCGGACAACAGGGGAGTAATAGTGAAGCTTTCTTT. The encoded protein is CAGQQGSNSEAFF.

The chain uses TRBV2 and TRBJ2-1; D is ambiguous. The V end was cut by 7 bases, the J end by 2 bases, with 6 bases between. This CDR3 is built from 12 residues. Germline values: CDR1 SNHLY, CDR2 FYNNEI. The CDR3, as DNA: TGTGCCAGCACCTTGACCTACAATGAGCAGTTCTTC. This encodes CASTLTYNEQFF.

The V and J genes are TRBV11-2 and TRBJ2-1; maybe TRBD2 (5 bases). CDR1 is SGHAT, CDR2 FQNNGV, per germline. The CDR3 runs to 14 residues. Trimming pared 7 bases from V and 8 bases from J, leaving 18 bases between. In DNA form, the CDR3 reads TGTGCCAGCACCCCGGCGGGTAGTGTCTATGAGCAGTTCTTC. Translating gives CASTPAGSVYEQFF.

The chain carries TRBV28 and TRBJ2-1, with a tentative D call TRBD2 (7 bases). The germline CDR1 and CDR2 sequences are MDHEN and SYDVKM. CDR3 length: 14 residues. V lost 3 bases and J 9 bases, leaving 15 bases between the germline ends. CDR3 sequence reads: CASSLMAGASEQFF. CDR3 sequence (DNA): TGTGCCAGCAGTTTGATGGCGGGGGCTAGTGAGCAGTTCTTC.

The chain recombines TRBV2 with TRBJ2-2; TRBD2 matches 10 bases. The V segment lost 6 bases and the J segment 0 bases; nucleotides outside the gene matches: 4. There are 16 residues in the CDR3. Looked up from germline, CDR1 is SNHLY and CDR2 is FYNNEI. The CDR3 sequence: CASRATSGANTGELFF. DNA of the CDR3: TGTGCCAGCAGGGCCACTAGCGGGGCGAACACCGGGGAGCTGTTTTTT.

The chain employs TRBV11-2 and TRBJ2-1; a weak D match, TRBD2 (6 bases). Trimming shortened V by 10 bases and J by 7 bases, and 17 bases separated the two germline ends. CDR1 is SGHAT and CDR2 is FQNNGV in the germline V gene. The CDR3 has 13 residues. This CDR3 is CATGTLRDNEQFF. DNA of the CDR3: TGTGCCACGGGGACTTTGCGGGATAATGAGCAGTTCTTC.

The rearrangement uses TRBV6-1 and TRBJ2-1; weak D call: TRBD1 (6 bases). Trimming took off 5 bases at V and 8 bases at J, with 13 bases between the two ends. CDR1 and CDR2 (germline): MNHNS, SASEGT. There are 13 residues in the CDR3. The CDR3 reads CASSKQGRDEQFF. The CDR3 region has the DNA TGTGCCAGCAGTAAACAGGGTCGGGATGAGCAGTTCTTC.

The chain has TRBV4-1 and TRBJ1-2, with a weak D call TRBD1 (5 bases). Germline V gives CDR1 MGHRA, CDR2 YSYEKL. This CDR3 is 16 amino acids long. The V end was cut by 2 bases, the J end by 6 bases, with 19 bases between. As DNA, the CDR3 is TGCGCCAGCAGCCAACCGACCTCGACAGTCAGGGATGGCTACACCTTC. Translated: CASSQPTSTVRDGYTF.

The chain links TRBV11-3 to TRBJ2-3; a possible D gene is TRBD2 (5 bases). CDR3 length: 16 residues. The V end was cut by 5 bases, the J end by 0 bases, with 15 bases between. Per the germline V gene, CDR1 is SGHNT and CDR2 is YENEEA. CDR3 sequence reads: CASSPGEDFSTDTQYF. CDR3 bases: TGTGCCAGCAGCCCAGGAGAGGACTTCAGCACAGATACGCAGTATTTT.

The V and J genes are TRBV5-5 and TRBJ2-5; 7 positions match TRBD2. V gave up 5 bases and J gave up 5 bases; unmatched junction bases: 9. CDR1 is SGHKS and CDR2 is YYEKEE in the germline V gene (reference sequence). This CDR3 has 14 residues. CDR3 loop: CASRGGTTSETQYF. CDR3 nucleotide sequence: TGTGCCAGCAGGGGAGGGACTACAAGCGAGACCCAGTACTTC.

CDR3 DNA sequence: TGTGCCAGCAGCTTAGGACAGGGGGGAACCAACACTGAAGCTTTCTTT. It codes for CASSLGQGGTNTEAFF. This rearrangement joins TRBV11-1 to TRBJ1-1; 9 positions match TRBD1. J lost 2 bases, V lost 1 base, and 5 bases had no gene match. Germline V gene sequence: CDR1 SGHAT, CDR2 FQDESV (reference sequence). The CDR3 totals 16 residues.

V gene TRBV19 combines with J gene TRBJ2-7; 8 bases map to TRBD2. The CDR3 sequence is 16 residues long. From germline, CDR1 is LNHDA and CDR2 SQIVND (reference sequence). V shed 1 base and J 2 bases; nucleotides not matched to a gene: 7. CDR3 in amino acids: CASSIVGAGEPYEQYF. The CDR3, as DNA: TGTGCCAGTAGTATAGTTGGAGCGGGAGAGCCCTACGAGCAGTACTTC.

This clone appeared a single time. The V and J genes are TRBV4-1 and TRBJ2-7, with a weak D call TRBD1 (5 bases). Germline values: CDR1 MGHRA, CDR2 YSYEKL. This CDR3 is 16 amino acids long. V was cut by 0 bases and J by 2 bases, with 14 bases left in between. The CDR3 DNA follows: TGCGCCAGCAGCCAAGATATCAGGGTGGGGACCTACGAGCAGTACTTC. Translation gives CASSQDIRVGTYEQYF.

The rearrangement links TRBV4-2 to TRBJ1-6, with D perhaps TRBD1 (6 bases). Trimming pared 3 bases from V and 8 bases from J, leaving 8 bases between. The CDR3 has 13 amino acids. Germline CDR1 reads LGHNA; CDR2 reads YNFKEQ. The CDR3 loop is CASSQAGDSPLHF. The CDR3 DNA follows: TGTGCCAGCAGCCAGGCAGGGGATTCACCCCTCCACTTT.

The CDR3 nucleotides are TGTGCCAGCACCCAGGAGGGGGAAAGTGGCTACACCTTC. This gives the protein CASTQEGESGYTF. The chain employs TRBV6-5 and TRBJ1-2; tentative D call: TRBD1 (6 bases). CDR1 is MNHEY and CDR2 is SVGAGI in the germline V gene. V dropped 7 bases and J dropped 7 bases, with 16 bases sitting between them. The CDR3 length is 13 residues.

This chain joins TRBV30 and TRBJ2-3; D is tentatively TRBD1 or TRBD2 (6 bases each). Germline CDR1 and CDR2: GTSNPN and SVGIG (reference sequence). The CDR3 sequence is 15 residues long. Trimming cost V 7 bases and J 4 bases, with 21 bases left between them. For the CDR3, the DNA is TGTGCCTCCACAAGCGAGGGGGGATCCGCAGATACGCAGTATTTT. Protein product: CASTSEGGSADTQYF.

This clone is a singleton in its sample. The J gene is TRBJ2-3, the V gene TRBV19, with a possible D match to TRBD1 (6 bases). This CDR3 has 15 residues. Germline assignment: CDR1 LNHDA and CDR2 SQIVND (reference sequence). V lost 10 bases and J lost 10, with 27 bases in between. The CDR3 DNA reads TGTGCCACCCAACGCCCGGACAGACCCATGGAACCGCAGTATTTT. Protein: CATQRPDRPMEPQYF. The full variable domain, completed using reference TRBV19 and TRBJ2-3, is DGGITQSPKYLFRKEGQNVTLSCEQNLNHDAMYWYRQDPGQGLRLIYYSQIVNDFQKGDIAEGYSVSREKKESFPLTVTSAQKNPTAFYLCATQRPDRPMEPQYFGPGTRLTVL.

The chain uses TRBV5-1 and TRBJ2-2; the match to TRBD2 covers 10 bases. This CDR3 spans 16 amino acids. Germline V gene data show CDR1 as SGHRS and CDR2 as YFSETQ. After removal of 4 bases from V and 5 bases from J, the junction contained 8 bases not matched to a gene. CDR3 loop: CASSPGTSAFTGELFF. Here the CDR3 DNA reads TGCGCCAGCAGCCCAGGGACTAGCGCTTTTACCGGGGAGCTGTTTTTT. Full variable domain (outside the CDR3, taken from reference TRBV5-1 and TRBJ2-2): KAGVTQTPRYLIKTRGQQVTLSCSPISGHRSVSWYQQTPGQGLQFLFEYFSETQRNKGNFPGRFSGRQFSNSRSEMNVSTLELGDSALYLCASSPGTSAFTGELFFGEGSRLTVL.

The V and J genes are TRBV6-6 and TRBJ2-7; 13 nucleotides line up with TRBD2. V gave up 7 bases and J gave up 4 bases; unmatched junction bases: 10. The CDR3 is made up of 16 amino acids. Germline-derived CDR1 and CDR2 are MNHNY and SVGAGI (reference sequence). CDR3 DNA: TGTGCCAGCATCAACCAGGGACTAGCGGGATTTTACGAGCAGTACTTC. Translating it yields CASINQGLAGFYEQYF.

The CDR3, as DNA: TGTGCCAGCGGCACAGGCCGACTAGCCGAGCAGTACTTC. This encodes CASGTGRLAEQYF. V gene TRBV2 combines with J gene TRBJ2-5; 7 bases are a match to TRBD2. The closer fit of TRBJ2-7 to the DNA end suggests the J call may be wrong. The CDR3 has 13 residues. Germline V lookup: CDR1 SNHLY, CDR2 FYNNEI.

This rearrangement joins TRBV4-2 to TRBJ1-2; D is ambiguous. The germline gives CDR1 LGHNA, CDR2 YNFKEQ. The CDR3 contains 18 residues. V dropped 0 bases and J dropped 4 bases, with 21 bases sitting between them. The CDR3 spells CASSQDHHSRGPRYGYTF. Written as DNA, the CDR3 is TGTGCCAGCAGCCAAGATCATCACTCGAGAGGGCCCCGCTATGGCTACACCTTC.

This CDR3 reads CASSLGQDTDTQYF. In DNA form, the CDR3 reads TGTGCCAGCAGCCTGGGACAGGACACAGATACGCAGTATTTT. This sequence joins TRBV4-2 and TRBJ2-3; 8 nucleotides line up with TRBD1. Germline CDR1 and CDR2: LGHNA and YNFKEQ. The CDR3 totals 14 residues. V was clipped by 4 bases and J by 2 bases; unmatched bases: 2.

The chain recombines TRBV4-2 with TRBJ2-7; no clear D. V lost 0 bases and J lost 3, with 21 bases in between. Germline values: CDR1 LGHNA, CDR2 YNFKEQ. CDR3 length: 18 amino acids. The CDR3 nucleotides are TGTGCCAGCAGCCAAGATCTATCGAGAGGTACAGTTGGCTACGAGCAGTACTTC. This encodes CASSQDLSRGTVGYEQYF.

The gene calls are TRBV4-2 and TRBJ1-4; possible D gene TRBD1, 5 bases. The V gene's germline CDR1 is LGHNA and CDR2 YNFKEQ. CDR3 length: 15 residues. V dropped 0 bases and J dropped 5 bases, with 10 bases sitting between them. CDR3 nucleotides: TGTGCCAGCAGCCAAGAGGCGAGGGGAAATGAAAAACTGTTTTTT. It specifies CASSQEARGNEKLFF.

The rearrangement uses TRBV13 and TRBJ1-3, with 7 bases matching TRBD1. Germline values: CDR1 PRHDT, CDR2 FYEKMQ (reference sequence). J was trimmed by 0 bases and V by 5 bases; bases with no gene match: 4. The CDR3 runs 15 residues. The CDR3 reads CASSPGQVSGNTIYF. The CDR3 DNA reads TGTGCCAGCAGCCCCGGACAGGTCTCTGGAAACACCATATATTTT.

V is TRBV7-9 and J is TRBJ1-6; D unresolved. V lost 1 base to trimming and J lost 6 bases, with 10 bases between them. Germline CDR1 reads SEHNR; CDR2 reads FQNEAQ (reference sequence). The CDR3 covers 15 residues. CDR3 coding DNA: TGTGCCAGCAGCTTAGATGCCGGGGTTAATTCACCCCTCCACTTT. Its translation is CASSLDAGVNSPLHF. The whole variable domain, filled in from reference TRBV7-9 and TRBJ1-6, reads DTGVSQNPRHKITKRGQNVTFRCDPISEHNRLYWYRQTLGQGPEFLTYFQNEAQLEKSRLLSDRFSAERPKGSFSTLEIQRTEQGDSAMYLCASSLDAGVNSPLHFGNGTRLTVT.